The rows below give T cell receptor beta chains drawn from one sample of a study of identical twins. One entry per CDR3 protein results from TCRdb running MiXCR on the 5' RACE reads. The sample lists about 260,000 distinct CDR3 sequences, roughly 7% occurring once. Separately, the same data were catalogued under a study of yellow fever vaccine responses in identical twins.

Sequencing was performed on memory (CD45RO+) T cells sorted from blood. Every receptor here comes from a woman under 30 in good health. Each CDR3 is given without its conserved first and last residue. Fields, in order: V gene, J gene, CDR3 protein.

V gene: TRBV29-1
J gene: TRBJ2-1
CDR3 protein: SAARGLGEQF

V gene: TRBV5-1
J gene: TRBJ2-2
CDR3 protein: ASSPGLAVNTGELF

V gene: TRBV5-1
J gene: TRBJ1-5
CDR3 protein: ASSPPDRGGRGSNQPQH

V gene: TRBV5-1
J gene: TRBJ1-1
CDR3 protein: ASSLVLRAAKF

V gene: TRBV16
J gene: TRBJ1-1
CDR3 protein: ASSQSYGVNTEAF

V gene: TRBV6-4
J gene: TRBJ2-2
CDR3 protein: ASSESAGGTGELF

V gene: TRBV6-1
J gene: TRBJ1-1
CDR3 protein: ASSLNAVQLEAF

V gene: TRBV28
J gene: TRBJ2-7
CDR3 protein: ASSKPAGITYEQY

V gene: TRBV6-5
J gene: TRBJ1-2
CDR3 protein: ASMTGGRGYT

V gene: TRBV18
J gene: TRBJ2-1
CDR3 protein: ASSPKGNLDEQF

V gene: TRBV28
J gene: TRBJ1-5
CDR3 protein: ASSLAQKVGNQPQH

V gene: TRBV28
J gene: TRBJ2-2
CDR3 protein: ASSFSAANTGELF

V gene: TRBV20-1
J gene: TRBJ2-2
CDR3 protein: SARSLRLTGELF

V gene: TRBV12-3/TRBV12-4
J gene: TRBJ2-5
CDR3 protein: ASSSGGPRETQY

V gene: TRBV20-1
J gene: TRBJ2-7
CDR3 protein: SAVDAGVRGGEQY

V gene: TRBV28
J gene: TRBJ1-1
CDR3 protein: ASSPLPGGNTEAF

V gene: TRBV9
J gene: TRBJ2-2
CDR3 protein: ASSAWTDTGELF

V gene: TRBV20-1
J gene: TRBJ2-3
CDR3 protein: STAWTSGRGDTQY

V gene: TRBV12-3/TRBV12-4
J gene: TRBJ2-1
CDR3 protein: ASSLSSGGNYNEQF

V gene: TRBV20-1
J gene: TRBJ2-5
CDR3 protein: SVRGWETQY

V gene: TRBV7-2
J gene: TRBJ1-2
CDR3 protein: ASSPQGVSYGYT

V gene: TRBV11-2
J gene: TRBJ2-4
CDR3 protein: ASSLAGQQAKNIQY

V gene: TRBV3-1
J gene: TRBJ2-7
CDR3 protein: ASSKLGSYEQY

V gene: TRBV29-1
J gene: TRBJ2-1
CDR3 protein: SVEAPQGIEQF

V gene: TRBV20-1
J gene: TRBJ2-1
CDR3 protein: SARARTSGIRYNEQF

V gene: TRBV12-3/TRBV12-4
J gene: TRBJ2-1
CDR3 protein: ASSRLAGDNEQF

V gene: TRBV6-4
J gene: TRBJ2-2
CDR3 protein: ASSLGQGDTGELF

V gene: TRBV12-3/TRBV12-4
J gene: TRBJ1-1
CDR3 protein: ASRRTGRDTEAF

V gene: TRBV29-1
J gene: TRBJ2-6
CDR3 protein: SVEAGANVLT

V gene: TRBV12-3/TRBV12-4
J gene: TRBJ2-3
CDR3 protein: ASTAVTDTQY

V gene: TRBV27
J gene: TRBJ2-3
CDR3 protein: ASTGGTRKQY

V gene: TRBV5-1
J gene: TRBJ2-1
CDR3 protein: ASSLAERYNEQF

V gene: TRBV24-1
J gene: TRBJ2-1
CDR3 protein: ATSGIRYPSYNEQF

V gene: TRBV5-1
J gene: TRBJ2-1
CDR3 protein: ASSLSGGNSYNEQF

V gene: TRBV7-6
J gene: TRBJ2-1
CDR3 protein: ASSLVVNEQF

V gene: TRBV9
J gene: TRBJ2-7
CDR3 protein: ASSNSPYEQY

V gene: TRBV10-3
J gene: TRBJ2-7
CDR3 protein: AISLLAGAYEQY

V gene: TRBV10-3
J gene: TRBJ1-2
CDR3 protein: AISAGASPGGYT

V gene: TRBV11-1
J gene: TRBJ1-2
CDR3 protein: ASSLSGTAVEGYT

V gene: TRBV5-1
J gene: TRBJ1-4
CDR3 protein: ASSLWGATNEKLF

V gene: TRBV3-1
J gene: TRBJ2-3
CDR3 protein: ASSQATGGSQY